The 16 T cell receptor beta chains in this list originate from one sample, sequenced in a study of cytomegalovirus exposure and HLA in healthy donors (TCRdb year 2017). Receptor libraries were prepared by the immunoSEQ multiplex PCR assay. A mixture of 60 forward primers for TCR Vbeta segments and 13 reverse primers for TCR Jbeta segments was used in the multiplex PCR. Imported from immuneACCESS, the table was reduced by TCRdb to in-frame sequences with V and J called. These copies leave out some clones; in studies compared against another copy, an unresolved V gene accounts for under half, and the cause of the remainder is not known. The sample yields around 210,000 clones; 70% to 90% were counted once. Of the sample, about 0.25% falls within the top ten clones. The sequencing input was PBMCs. The receptor source for this set is a girl aged 2-9 years in good health and CMV-seronegative.

The V gene is TRBV6-5, the J gene TRBJ2-7; D gene ambiguous. CDR3 length: 15 residues. V was pared by 7 bases and J by 2 bases, with 18 bases between. Germline V lookup: CDR1 MNHEY, CDR2 SVGAGI. CDR3 in DNA: TGTGCCAGCACTCGTTTAGCCTCCACCACCTACGAGCAGTACTTC. Its protein is CASTRLASTTYEQYF.

The chain joins TRBV5-1 to TRBJ2-5; a possible D gene is TRBD1 (6 bases). Per germline, CDR1 SGHRS and CDR2 YFSETQ. The V end lost 0 bases, the J end lost 0 bases, and 9 bases lay between the germline ends. CDR3 length: 15 residues. The CDR3 region is CASSLEGGNQETQYF. The CDR3 nucleotides read TGCGCCAGCAGCTTGGAAGGGGGAAACCAAGAGACCCAGTACTTC.

The table lists this clone with a few counts. The chain couples TRBV19 to TRBJ1-5; D gene unclear. The CDR3 loop spans 15 amino acids. V gave up 1 base and J gave up 2 bases, with 9 bases separating them. The germline V gene encodes CDR1 LNHDA and CDR2 SQIVND (reference sequence). The CDR3, as DNA: TGTGCCAGTAGTATAGTGAGGGTGGGCAATCAGCCCCAGCATTTT. As protein: CASSIVRVGNQPQHF.

The CDR3 region has the DNA TGCGCCAGCAGTGATCGGGGGATTAGTTTCCAAGAGACCCAGTACTTC. Encoded protein: CASSDRGISFQETQYF. The rearrangement links TRBV10-2 to TRBJ2-5, with a weak D call TRBD2 (6 bases). Germline assignment: CDR1 WSHSY and CDR2 SAAADI. This CDR3 spans 16 amino acids. Trimming stripped 3 bases from V and 1 base from J, with 15 bases between.

Here the CDR3 reads CASSYSSGYREQYF. The CDR3 DNA sequence: TGTGCCAGCAGTTACTCGTCAGGGTATCGAGAGCAGTACTTC. The chain carries TRBV6-5 and TRBJ2-7, with D maybe TRBD1 (5 bases). Germline loops: CDR1 MNHEY, CDR2 SVGAGI. Trimming stripped 0 bases from V and 7 bases from J, with 13 bases between. The CDR3 spans 14 residues.

The J gene is TRBJ2-1, the V gene TRBV5-1; no clear D. Germline CDR1 reads SGHRS; CDR2 reads YFSETQ. The CDR3 contains 14 residues. V lost 1 base to trimming and J lost 5 bases, with 10 bases between them. CDR3 coding DNA: TGCGCCAGCAGCTTGCATATAGTCGACAATGAGCAGTTCTTC. Translating gives CASSLHIVDNEQFF.

The CDR3: CASSILGQGKDTQYF. CDR3 DNA sequence: TGTGCCAGTAGTATTCTCGGACAGGGGAAAGATACGCAGTATTTT. The chain uses TRBV19 and TRBJ2-3; the match to TRBD1 covers 9 bases. Trimming took 3 bases from V and 5 from J; bases not matched to a gene: 6. The length of the CDR3 is 15 residues. In germline, CDR1 is LNHDA, CDR2 SQIVND (reference sequence).

V gene TRBV5-4 combines with J gene TRBJ1-1, with a tentative D call TRBD1 (5 bases). This CDR3 spans 12 amino acids. V lost 2 bases and J lost 7, with 9 bases in between. Per the germline V gene, CDR1 is SGHNT and CDR2 is YYREEE (reference sequence). CDR3 sequence (DNA): TGTGCCAGCAGCTTTTGGCAGGGTGAAGCTTTCTTT. This sequence encodes CASSFWQGEAFF.

The chain joins TRBV6-1 to TRBJ1-1; no clear D. V was shortened by 5 bases and J by 7 bases, with 14 bases between the two germline ends. Germline V gene data show CDR1 as MNHNS and CDR2 as SASEGT. CDR3 length: 13 amino acids. This CDR3 reads CASSPFFSSEAFF. The CDR3 DNA sequence: TGTGCCAGCAGTCCCTTTTTTTCTAGTGAAGCTTTCTTT.

The chain is built from TRBV9 and TRBJ2-6, with no clear D. Trimming shortened V by 0 bases and J by 0 bases, and 4 bases separated the two germline ends. Germline lookup yields CDR1 SGDLS and CDR2 YYNGEE. This CDR3 region has 15 residues. Here the CDR3 reads CASSVGGSGANVLTF. The DNA of the CDR3 is TGTGCCAGCAGCGTAGGCGGCTCTGGGGCCAACGTCCTGACTTTC.

CDR3 residues: CASSRGESHVYNEQFF. Here the CDR3 DNA reads TGCGCCAGCAGCAGAGGAGAATCCCACGTATACAATGAGCAGTTCTTC. The chain carries TRBV5-1 and TRBJ2-1; D remains unclear. Between the trimmed V and J ends, which lost 4 bases and 4 bases, there was a span of 18 bases. The CDR3 spans 16 residues. In germline, CDR1 is SGHRS, CDR2 YFSETQ.

This chain connects TRBV4-1 to TRBJ2-7; 7 bases fit TRBD2. CDR3 length: 15 amino acids. The trim removed 4 bases at V and 0 bases at J, leaving 6 bases unmatched. Germline V gives CDR1 MGHRA, CDR2 YSYEKL. The CDR3 reads CASSLGLESSYEQYF. CDR3 DNA sequence: TGCGCCAGCAGCCTAGGACTAGAAAGCTCCTACGAGCAGTACTTC.

The chain has TRBV5-1 and TRBJ2-6, with a tentative D call TRBD2 (5 bases). V lost 0 bases to trimming and J lost 2 bases, with 6 bases between them. CDR1 and CDR2 from the germline V gene are SGHRS and YFSETQ. The CDR3 loop spans 15 amino acids. For the CDR3, the DNA is TGCGCCAGCAGCTTGGCCGGGGCTGGGGCCAACGTCCTGACTTTC. Translation: CASSLAGAGANVLTF.

This chain joins TRBV5-6 and TRBJ1-1, with TRBD1 identical over 7 bases. The junction had 8 bases not matched to a gene; V was cut back by 2 bases and J by 4 bases. The CDR3 loop spans 15 amino acids. In germline, CDR1 is SGHDT, CDR2 YYEEEE. CDR3 region: CASSFYDRVGTEAFF. The DNA of the CDR3 is TGTGCCAGCAGCTTCTACGACAGGGTGGGCACTGAAGCTTTCTTT.

In its sample, this clone was seen once. The chain uses TRBV7-6 and TRBJ2-2; 11 bases are a match to TRBD1. The germline V gene has CDR1 SGHVS and CDR2 FNYEAQ. V lost 6 bases and J lost 5; bases outside the gene matches: 8. The CDR3 has 16 amino acids. CDR3 coding DNA: TGTGCCAGCAGACGGACAGGGGGCTTGAGAACCGGGGAGCTGTTTTTT. The encoded protein is CASRRTGGLRTGELFF. Complete variable domain (other parts from reference TRBV7-6 and TRBJ2-2): GAGVSQSPRYKVTKRGQDVALRCDPISGHVSLYWYRQALGQGPEFLTYFNYEAQQDKSGLPNDRFSAERPEGSISTLTIQRTEQRDSAMYRCASRRTGGLRTGELFFGEGSRLTVL.

The rearrangement links TRBV19 to TRBJ2-7; TRBD1 is a possible D gene (7 bases). This CDR3 region has 14 residues. The germline V and J ends were trimmed by 6 bases and 6 bases, with 18 bases remaining between them. Germline V CDR1 and CDR2: LNHDA, SQIVND (reference sequence). CDR3 DNA sequence: TGTGCCAGTAGGACGAACAGGGGAGGAGGCGAGCAGTACTTC. Amino acid sequence: CASRTNRGGGEQYF.